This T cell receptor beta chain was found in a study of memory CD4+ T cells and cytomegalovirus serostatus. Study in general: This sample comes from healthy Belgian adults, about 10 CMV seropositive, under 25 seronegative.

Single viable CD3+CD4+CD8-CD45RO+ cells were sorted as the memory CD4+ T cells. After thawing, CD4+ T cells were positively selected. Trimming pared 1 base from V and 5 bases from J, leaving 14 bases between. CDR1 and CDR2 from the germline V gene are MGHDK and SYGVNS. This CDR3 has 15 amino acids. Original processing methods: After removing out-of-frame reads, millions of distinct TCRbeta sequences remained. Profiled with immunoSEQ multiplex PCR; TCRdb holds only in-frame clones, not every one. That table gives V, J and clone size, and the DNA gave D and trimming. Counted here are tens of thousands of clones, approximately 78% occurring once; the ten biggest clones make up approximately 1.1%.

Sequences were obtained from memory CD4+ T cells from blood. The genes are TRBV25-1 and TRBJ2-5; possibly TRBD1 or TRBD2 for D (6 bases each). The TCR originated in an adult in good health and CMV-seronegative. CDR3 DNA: TGTGCCAGCAGTGAATTTGGGGGGCGTGGGGAGACCCAGTACTTC. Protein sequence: CASSEFGGRGETQYF.